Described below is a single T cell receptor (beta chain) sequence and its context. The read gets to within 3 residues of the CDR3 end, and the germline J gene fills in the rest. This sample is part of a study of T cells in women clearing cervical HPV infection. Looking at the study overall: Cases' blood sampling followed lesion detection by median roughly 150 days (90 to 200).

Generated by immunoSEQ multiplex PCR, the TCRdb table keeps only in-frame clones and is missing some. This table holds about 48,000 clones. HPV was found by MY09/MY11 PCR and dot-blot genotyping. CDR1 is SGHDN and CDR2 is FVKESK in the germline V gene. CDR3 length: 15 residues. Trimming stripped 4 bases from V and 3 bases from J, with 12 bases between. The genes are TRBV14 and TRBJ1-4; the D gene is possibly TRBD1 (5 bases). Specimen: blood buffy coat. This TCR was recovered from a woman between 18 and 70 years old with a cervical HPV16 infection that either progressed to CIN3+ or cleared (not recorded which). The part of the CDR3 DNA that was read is TGTGCCAGCAGCCGCGGCGGCAGGGCTAATGAAAAA. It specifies CASSRGGRANEK. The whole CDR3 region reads CASSRGGRANEKLFF.